The entry below describes one T cell receptor (beta chain). Its antigen is not yet known. A junction end diverges from the germline sequence, so it may reflect a read error. Genomic DNA was used as template for profiling of TCR beta VDJ combinations and CDR3 sequences. An Illumina HiSeq 2000 was used for TCR repertoire sequencing. In the authors' own workflow: Repertoire assessment relied on Simpson's diversity index, CDR3 size and DJ length profiles, and TRBV/TRBJ rearrangement plots. The most abundant DNA sequence in the deep sequencing data was taken as the immunodominant clone. CDR3 amino acid sequences were screened for sharing across subjects and were compared with published repertoires and the VDJdb database. TCRdb reworked the public reads: Q25 trimming with fastp, MiXCR clone assembly, productive beta chains retained. Each CDR3 protein gets just one entry, which takes the most common genes and DNA from the rows behind it. These V and J calls originate from TCRdb's pipeline instead of the authors' own analysis. The sample table shows 200,000 to 250,000 distinct CDR3 sequences, and around three fifths are seen once. About 60% of the sample is taken by the ten largest.

This entry belongs to a study of CD8+CD57+ T cells in acquired aplastic anemia (dated by TCRdb to between 2017 and 2018). The study in broad terms: Extracted DNA from sorted CD4+ and CD8+ cells averaged around 3.4 ug, ranging from about 0.19 to 30 ug. CD8+CD57+ expansion was defined as frequency above the mean frequency observed in healthy subjects. Study-wide conclusions, independent of this receptor: Between patients and healthy controls, no significant difference in CD8+ Simpson's diversity was found (P=0.060). Around 27 CD8+ CDR3 sequences were found in both patients and controls but appeared to be highly expressed in patients and within the immunodominant clones of the patients.

Flow cytometry had shown CD8+CD57+ cell expansion in the patients selected for sequencing. All patients had severe acquired aplastic anemia diagnosed by International Study of Aplastic Anemia and Agranulocytosis and Camitta criteria. At the time blood was sampled, none of the patients had received any therapy. In this study, sorted CD4+ and CD8+ T cells from the blood of healthy subjects and of severe aplastic anemia patients had their TCR repertoires deep-sequenced. Patients were enrolled in the USA under clinicaltrials.gov protocols 00001620, 01623167, 00001397, 00071045, 00081523 and 00961064. Ficoll-Paque density gradient centrifugation was used to isolate peripheral blood mononuclear cells. Before DNA extraction, CD4+ and CD8+ T cells were sorted with FACS or magnetic beads. Sequencing was performed on sorted CD4+, CD8+, or CD8+CD57+ T cells (not recorded which) from PBMCs. This sequence was found in a human donor with aplastic anemia.

The CDR3 loop reads CASSRLAGPQETQYF. At the DNA level, the sequence is TGTGCTAGCAGCCGACTAGCGGGGCCTCAGGAGACCCAGTACTTC. The rearrangement joined TRBV7-7 to TRBJ2-5, and 11 junction bases match TRBD2. The germline V gene (reference sequence) supplies CDR1 SSHAT and CDR2 FNYEAQ. From the cysteine up to the phenylalanine, the CDR3 has a length of 15 residues. Only CDR3 DNA remains: 45 bases, in frame from the first base.